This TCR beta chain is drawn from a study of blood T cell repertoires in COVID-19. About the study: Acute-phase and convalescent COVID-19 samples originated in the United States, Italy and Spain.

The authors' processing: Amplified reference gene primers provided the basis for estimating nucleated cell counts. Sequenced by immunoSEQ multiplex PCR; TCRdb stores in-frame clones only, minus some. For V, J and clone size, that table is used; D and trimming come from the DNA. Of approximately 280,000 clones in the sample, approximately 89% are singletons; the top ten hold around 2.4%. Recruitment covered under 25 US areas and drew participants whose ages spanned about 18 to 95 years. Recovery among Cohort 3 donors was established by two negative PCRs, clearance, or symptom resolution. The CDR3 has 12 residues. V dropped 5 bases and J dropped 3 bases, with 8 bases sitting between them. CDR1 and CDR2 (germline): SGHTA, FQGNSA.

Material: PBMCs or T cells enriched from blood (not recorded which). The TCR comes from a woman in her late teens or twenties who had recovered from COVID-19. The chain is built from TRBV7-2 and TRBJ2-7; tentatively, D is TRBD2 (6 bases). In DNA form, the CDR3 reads TGTGCCAGCAGCCCGGGGGACTACGAGCAGTACTTC. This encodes CASSPGDYEQYF.